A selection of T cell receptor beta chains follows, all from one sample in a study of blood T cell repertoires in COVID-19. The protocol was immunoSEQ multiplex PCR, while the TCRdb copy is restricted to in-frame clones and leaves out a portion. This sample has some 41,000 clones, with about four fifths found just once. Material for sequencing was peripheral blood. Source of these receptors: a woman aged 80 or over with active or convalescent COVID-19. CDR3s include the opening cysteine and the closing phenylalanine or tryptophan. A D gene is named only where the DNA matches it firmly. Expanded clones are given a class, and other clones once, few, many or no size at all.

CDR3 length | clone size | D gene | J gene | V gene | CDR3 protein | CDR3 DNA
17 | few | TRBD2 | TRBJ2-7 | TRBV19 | CASSKLGTSGRYYEQYF | TGTGCCAGTAGCAAGCTTGGGACTAGCGGGAGATACTACGAGCAGTACTTC
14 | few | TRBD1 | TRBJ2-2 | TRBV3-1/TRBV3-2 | CATRQGPNTGELFF | TGTGCCACACGACAGGGTCCGAACACCGGGGAGCTGTTTTTT
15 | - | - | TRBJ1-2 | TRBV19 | CASSARDKTNYGYTF | TGTGCCAGTAGTGCCCGGGACAAGACCAACTATGGCTACACCTTC
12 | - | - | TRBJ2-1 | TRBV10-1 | CASSESGSEQFF | TGCGCCAGCAGTGAGTCAGGGAGTGAGCAGTTCTTC
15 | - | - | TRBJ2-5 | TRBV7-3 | CAGSRSNGNQETQYF | TGTGCCGGCAGCAGAAGTAACGGGAACCAAGAGACCCAGTACTTC
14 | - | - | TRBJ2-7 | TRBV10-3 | CAISESTPPGEQYF | TGTGCCATCAGTGAGTCGACCCCTCCGGGAGAGCAGTACTTC
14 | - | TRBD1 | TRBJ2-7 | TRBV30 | CAWSVGQGVYEQYF | TGTGCCTGGAGTGTAGGACAGGGGGTCTACGAGCAGTACTTC
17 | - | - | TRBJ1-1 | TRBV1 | CTSSQVRRTGCQTEAFF | TGCACCAGCAGCCAGGTGCGTAGGACAGGGTGCCAGACTGAAGCTTTCTTT
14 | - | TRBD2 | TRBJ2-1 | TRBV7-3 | CASSRTSGSNEQFF | TGTGCCAGCAGTCGGACTAGCGGGAGCAATGAGCAGTTCTTC
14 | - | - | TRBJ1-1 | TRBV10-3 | CAISDNGGATEAFF | TGTGCCATCAGTGACAATGGAGGGGCCACTGAAGCTTTCTTT
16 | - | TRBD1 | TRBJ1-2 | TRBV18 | CASSPRGQEGPYGYTF | TGTGCCAGCTCACCAAGAGGACAGGAAGGCCCCTATGGCTACACCTTC
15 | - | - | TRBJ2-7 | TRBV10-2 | CASRKTGLGSYEQYF | TGCGCCAGCAGGAAGACAGGTTTGGGTAGCTACGAGCAGTACTTC
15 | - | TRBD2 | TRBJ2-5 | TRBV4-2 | CASSQGASGQETQYF | TGTGCCAGCAGCCAAGGGGCTAGCGGGCAAGAGACCCAGTACTTC
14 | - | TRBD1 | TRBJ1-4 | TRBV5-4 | CASSIGGRDEKLFF | TGTGCCAGCAGCATAGGGGGCCGGGATGAAAAACTGTTTTTT
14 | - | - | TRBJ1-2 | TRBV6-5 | CASSRTESIYGYTF | TGTGCCAGCAGTCGGACAGAATCGATCTATGGCTACACCTTC
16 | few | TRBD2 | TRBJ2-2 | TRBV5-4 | CASSPGGLAGAGELFF | TGTGCCAGCAGCCCAGGAGGACTAGCGGGAGCCGGGGAGCTGTTTTTT
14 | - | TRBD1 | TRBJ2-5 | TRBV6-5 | CASRRPNRGETQYF | TGTGCCAGCAGACGCCCAAACAGGGGAGAGACCCAGTACTTC
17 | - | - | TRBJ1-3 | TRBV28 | CASRSVLGQPGRNTIYF | TGTGCCAGCAGAAGCGTCCTCGGACAGCCGGGAAGAAACACCATATATTTT